The source of this TCR beta chain is a study of chemoradiotherapy in HPV16-positive cancers. Study context: Candidate HPV-specific T-cell clones and common TCR motifs came from functional assays in two HPV16-positive patients.

A note on this clone: The antigen is not known.

Clones were read by immunoSEQ multiplex PCR, and TCRdb kept only the in-frame ones, dropping some. The sample holds nearly 900 clones, about 86% seen once. The study, taken as a whole, reports: In HPV16-positive patients, HPV-responsive T-cell expansion tracked better recurrence-free survival. Functional assays defining HPV-specific T cells used only a couple of HPV16-positive patients. Candidate HPV-specific clones and E7-related TCR motifs grew in tumor during treatment.

The sample consisted of tumor tissue, taken from a patient who underwent chemoradiotherapy. The clonotype was recovered from a human donor with HPV-associated anogenital cancer.

CDR3 sequence (DNA): TGTGCCAGCAGCATACAGGGAGCTAGGCAGCCCCAGCATTTT. Translating it yields CASSIQGARQPQHF. The V and J genes are TRBV7-8 and TRBJ1-5, with D possibly matching TRBD1 (6 bases). The germline V and J ends were trimmed by 5 bases and 7 bases, with 15 bases remaining between them. The CDR3 loop spans 14 amino acids. CDR1 is SGHVS, CDR2 FQNEAQ, per germline.